A selection of T cell receptor beta chains follows, all from one sample in a study of T cells in Graves' hyperthyroidism and ophthalmopathy. TCRdb passed the multiplex PCR reads through MiXCR, listing each CDR3 protein once. This table holds around 180,000 distinct CDR3 sequences, 15% to 20% found once. What was sequenced was blood. Receptors originate from a woman aged 50 to 60 with Graves' hyperthyroidism. Each CDR3 is given with its conserved first and last residue. A D gene is named only where the DNA matches it firmly. Not every row has a clone size; where given, it reads once, few, many or a size class.

13	.	TRBJ2-5	TRBV20-1	.	TGCAGTGCTAGAGATGGAAATAGGGACCCACAGTACTTC	CSARDGNRDPQYF
15	many	TRBJ2-7	TRBV20-1	.	TGCAGTGCTCGAACCTTCCAGGGTGTCCTCTACGAGCAGTACTTC	CSARTFQGVLYEQYF
14	.	TRBJ1-1	TRBV4-1	.	TGCGCCAGCAGCCCTGGGGATTTGAACACTGAAGCTTTCTTT	CASSPGDLNTEAFF
16	many	TRBJ1-2	TRBV7-8	TRBD1	TGTGCCAGCAGCGAACGACAGGGAAGTGGGGACTATGGCTACACCTTC	CASSERQGSGDYGYTF
13	many	TRBJ1-2	TRBV19	.	TGTGCCAGTACCGACAGCGAAAACTATGGCTACACCTTC	CASTDSENYGYTF
15	.	TRBJ2-3	TRBV19	.	TGTGCCAGTACCCTTGGTGTAAGTAGCACAGATACGCAGTATTTT	CASTLGVSSTDTQYF
14	few	TRBJ2-3	TRBV4-3	TRBD2	TGCGCCAGCAGCCAGGTCACTAGCGCAGATACGCAGTATTTT	CASSQVTSADTQYF
16	many	TRBJ1-1	TRBV7-7	.	TGTGCTAGCAGCCCGATTCCGACAGGTTTAGACGGTGAAGCTTTCTTT	CASSPIPTGLDGEAFF
17	.	TRBJ2-1	TRBV11-1	TRBD1	TGTGCCGGCAGCGCGGGACAGGGGGGGATTTTTTACAATGAGCAGTTCTTC	CAGSAGQGGIFYNEQFF
14	many	TRBJ2-7	TRBV27	.	TGTGCCAGCAGTTTAACGGCAGGGTCCTACGAGCAGTACTTC	CASSLTAGSYEQYF
15	.	TRBJ1-1	TRBV4-1	.	TGCGCCAGCAGCCAAGGGGGCCCGGCGAACACTGAAGCTTTCTTT	CASSQGGPANTEAFF
13	few	TRBJ2-2	TRBV10-3	.	TGTGCCATCAGTGAAAGGGGCACCGGGGAGCTGTTTTTT	CAISERGTGELFF
14	many	TRBJ2-5	TRBV18	.	TGTGCCAGCTCACCAACCGGGGTGCGAGAGACCCAGTACTTC	CASSPTGVRETQYF
14	.	TRBJ2-7	TRBV27	TRBD2	TGTGCCAGCAGGGGGTCAAGCGGGAAGTACGAGCAGTACTTC	CASRGSSGKYEQYF
15	many	TRBJ2-5	TRBV7-9	TRBD2	TGTGCCAGCAGCTTCAAGAGCGGGGCCGGGGGGACCCAGTACTTC	CASSFKSGAGGTQYF
15	many	TRBJ1-4	TRBV11-2	.	TGTGCCAGCAGCCCTCGATGGGGGACTAATGAAAAACTGTTTTTT	CASSPRWGTNEKLFF
15	few	TRBJ1-2	TRBV27	.	TGTGCCAGCAGTCCCTTTCCAGCGGTGAACTATGGCTACACCTTC	CASSPFPAVNYGYTF
14	few	TRBJ1-1	TRBV3-1	.	TGTGCCAACAGCGAAGTAGGGGGTGGCACTGAAGCTTTCTTT	CANSEVGGGTEAFF
13	few	TRBJ2-7	TRBV28	.	TGTGCCAGCACCACCGGGACTTCCTTTGAGCAGTACTTC	CASTTGTSFEQYF
14	many	TRBJ2-5	TRBV20-1	TRBD1	TGCAGTGCTCCCAAGGGGGCGCGGGTGGAGACCCAGTACTTC	CSAPKGARVETQYF
13	.	TRBJ2-3	TRBV4-1	.	TGCGCCAGCAGCCAAGGGAAGACAGATACGCAGTATTTT	CASSQGKTDTQYF
17	many	TRBJ2-1	TRBV18	TRBD1	TGTGCCAGCTCACCATCAGGGGGCACAGGATCCTACAATGAGCAGTTCTTC	CASSPSGGTGSYNEQFF
15	many	TRBJ1-2	TRBV27	.	TGTGCCAGCAGCCCTAAGACAGGTTTTTACTATGGCTACACCTTC	CASSPKTGFYYGYTF
14	.	TRBJ2-1	TRBV5-1	.	TGCGCCTCCCAAAGGGCAGGAACTTACAATGAGCAGTTCTTC	CASQRAGTYNEQFF
14	many	TRBJ1-2	TRBV7-2	.	TGTGCCAGCAGTCCTCGAGAGTCATCATATGGCTACACCTTC	CASSPRESSYGYTF
15	many	TRBJ1-1	TRBV6-1	.	TGTGCCAGCAGGGGCAGACAGGCCGACGGCACTGAAGCTTTCTTT	CASRGRQADGTEAFF
15	.	TRBJ2-7	TRBV19	TRBD1	TGTGCCAGTAGTCCAGGGACAGGGGGATCCTACGAGCAGTACTTC	CASSPGTGGSYEQYF
13	many	TRBJ1-1	TRBV7-9	.	TGTGCCAGCAGCTCCGACAGAGACACTGAAGCTTTCTTT	CASSSDRDTEAFF
14	many	TRBJ1-1	TRBV7-2	TRBD1	TGTGCCAGCAGCCGGACAGGGGTAGACACTGAAGCTTTCTTT	CASSRTGVDTEAFF
13	many	TRBJ2-2	TRBV6-1	.	TGTGCCAGCAGGTTCAGGAGAAACGGGGAACTGTTTTTT	CASRFRRNGELFF
12	many	TRBJ1-2	TRBV24-1	TRBD1	TGTGAACTTCTCGGACAGGGTGGTGGCTACACCTTC	CELLGQGGGYTF
17	few	TRBJ2-1	TRBV29-1	TRBD2	TGCAGCGTTAGGGGGACTAGCGGGGGAACCTCCTACAATGAGCAGTTCTTC	CSVRGTSGGTSYNEQFF
14	.	TRBJ2-5	TRBV20-1	.	TGCAGTGCTAGAGGACGGAGCGTCCAAGAGACCCAGTACTTC	CSARGRSVQETQYF
15	few	TRBJ2-1	TRBV9	.	TGTGCCAGCAGCCCTTCAGGGAAAGGTTACAATGAGCAGTTCTTC	CASSPSGKGYNEQFF
13	.	TRBJ2-7	TRBV7-3	.	TGTGCCAGCAGCTTCCAGCAGGGGGGCGAGCAGTACTTC	CASSFQQGGEQYF
14	many	TRBJ2-1	TRBV7-2	TRBD2	TGTGCCAGCAGCTTACGCGGGGGGGTAAGTGAGCAGTTCTTC	CASSLRGGVSEQFF
15	many	TRBJ2-7	TRBV19	.	TGTGCCAGTAGTATCGGGGGACAGAGCTCCTACGAGCAGTACTTC	CASSIGGQSSYEQYF
15	.	TRBJ1-2	TRBV9	.	TGTGCCAGCAGCGTAGAGGGGTACCCGTCGTATGGCTACACCTTC	CASSVEGYPSYGYTF
15	.	TRBJ1-1	TRBV2	TRBD1	TGTGCCAGCAGTGGGACAGGGAGTATGAACACTGAAGCTTTCTTT	CASSGTGSMNTEAFF
16	many	TRBJ2-7	TRBV2	.	TGTGCCAGCAGTGAAGCGGGGTATAGCCCAGGGAGTGAGCAGTACTTC	CASSEAGYSPGSEQYF
11	many	TRBJ1-1	TRBV3-1	.	TGTGCTGTAGGGCTGAACACTGAAGCTTTCTTT	CAVGLNTEAFF
14	many	TRBJ1-2	TRBV7-9	TRBD1	TGTGCCAGCAGCCGAACGGGACAGGGATATGGCTACACCTTC	CASSRTGQGYGYTF
12	many	TRBJ2-1	TRBV5-4	.	TGTGCCACCACCGGGGAGTACAATGAGCAGTTCTTC	CATTGEYNEQFF
18	.	TRBJ1-5	TRBV15	TRBD1	TGTGCCACCAGCAGCGGGGGACAGGCACTGTATAGCAATCAGCCCCAGCATTTT	CATSSGGQALYSNQPQHF
15	many	TRBJ1-4	TRBV19	TRBD1	TGTGCCAGTAGGGTGAGACAGGGCTTAAATGAAAAACTGTTTTTT	CASRVRQGLNEKLFF
15	many	TRBJ2-3	TRBV5-1	.	TGCGCCAGCAGCTTGGACCTCTCGAGGAGAGATACGCAGTATTTT	CASSLDLSRRDTQYF
14	many	TRBJ2-7	TRBV5-1	.	TGCGCCAGCAGCTTGAGGCAGGGTAACTACGAGCAGTACTTC	CASSLRQGNYEQYF
13	few	TRBJ1-5	TRBV19	.	TGTGCCAGTAGTGCTACGGGGGATGAGCCCCAGCATTTT	CASSATGDEPQHF
15	few	TRBJ2-5	TRBV18	TRBD2	TGTGCCAGCTCACCGACTAGCGGGGGGCTGGAGACCCAGTACTTC	CASSPTSGGLETQYF
14	many	TRBJ1-2	TRBV25-1	.	TGTGCCAGCAGTGAAGGACAATGGGGGTATGGCTACACCTTC	CASSEGQWGYGYTF
13	many	TRBJ2-5	TRBV29-1	.	TGCAGCGCCCCGGGACCGGGCCAAGAGACCCAGTACTTC	CSAPGPGQETQYF
14	many	TRBJ1-1	TRBV20-1	.	TGCAGTGCTAGAGACGCCGGACGACAGTTTGAAGCTTTCTTT	CSARDAGRQFEAFF
15	many	TRBJ2-3	TRBV2	.	TGTGCCAGCAGTGATCTGGGACAAAGCACAGATACGCAGTATTTT	CASSDLGQSTDTQYF